A selection of T cell receptor beta chains follows, all from one sample in a study of T cell responses to AZD1222 COVID-19 vaccine. Data came from immunoSEQ multiplex PCR; TCRdb stores just in-frame clones and leaves some out. The sample records about 81,000 clones, 90% to 95% being singletons. Sequenced material: peripheral blood, taken on day 0 of AZD1222 vaccination. These receptors were obtained from an adult in good health. Both conserved end residues are trimmed from each CDR3. Fields, in order: V gene, J gene, CDR3 protein.

TRBV19	TRBJ2-7	ASSFGTSGTYEQY
TRBV2	TRBJ1-2	ASSEKMDGYT
TRBV7-9	TRBJ1-5	ASSKGQGGQPQH
TRBV30	TRBJ1-5	AWSPRQAPQPQH
TRBV27	TRBJ2-5	ASSNPRTGGQETQY
TRBV5-1	TRBJ1-6	ASSFEPGDSPLH
TRBV18	TRBJ2-3	ASSPVADTQY
TRBV30	TRBJ1-2	AWTGTGSNYGYT
TRBV18	TRBJ2-5	ASQLLGREETQY
TRBV24-1	TRBJ2-1	ATSDPTLSGRDSYNEQF
TRBV2	TRBJ1-5	ASRWGNSNQPQH
TRBV24-1	TRBJ2-1	ATSDGLAGGRSTPNEQF
TRBV5-8	TRBJ2-3	ASSQTSGRGDTQY
TRBV11-2	TRBJ2-3	ASSLVDTQY
TRBV19	TRBJ2-3	ASSDRGDRDTQY
TRBV27	TRBJ1-1	ASSSYLTGSTEAF
TRBV28	TRBJ1-4	ASSSTGTSMRKLF
TRBV4-1	TRBJ1-2	ASSQGGSGSDGYT
TRBV5-4	TRBJ2-1	ASSLSGTSEQF
TRBV28	TRBJ1-1	ASRGLNKPTPEAF
TRBV6-5	TRBJ2-1	ASMLAGTYNEQF
TRBV9	TRBJ2-3	ASSVGASGGTDTQY
TRBV5-4	TRBJ2-3	ASSPSSGYTDTQY
TRBV5-5	TRBJ1-5	ASSLQVGDQPQH
TRBV5-6	TRBJ1-1	ASNTWGAWTEAF
TRBV5-1	TRBJ1-4	ASSLAGHPNNEKLF
TRBV28	TRBJ1-2	ASTRASYGYT
TRBV7-9	TRBJ2-3	ASSLGTADTQY
TRBV28	TRBJ1-5	ASSPDRSGGNQPQH
TRBV2	TRBJ1-6	ASRASGTAEGSPLH
TRBV18	TRBJ2-7	ASSPGLRGSREY